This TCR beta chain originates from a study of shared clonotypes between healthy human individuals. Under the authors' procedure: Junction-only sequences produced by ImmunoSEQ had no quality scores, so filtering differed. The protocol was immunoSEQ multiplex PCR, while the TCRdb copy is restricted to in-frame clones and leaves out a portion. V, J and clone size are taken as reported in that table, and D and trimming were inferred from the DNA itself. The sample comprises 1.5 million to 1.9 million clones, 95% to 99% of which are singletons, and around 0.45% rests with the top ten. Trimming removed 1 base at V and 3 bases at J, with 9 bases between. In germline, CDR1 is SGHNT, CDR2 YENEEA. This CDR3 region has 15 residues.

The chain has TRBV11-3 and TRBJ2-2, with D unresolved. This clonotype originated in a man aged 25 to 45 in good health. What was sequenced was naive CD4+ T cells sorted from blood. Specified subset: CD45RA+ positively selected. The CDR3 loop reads CASSLGQTHTGELFF. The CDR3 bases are TGTGCCAGCAGCTTAGGGCAGACTCACACCGGGGAGCTGTTTTTT.